This T cell receptor beta chain was profiled in a study of T cells in narcolepsy. Background on the study: Enrolled donors included narcolepsy type 1 or type 2 patients and healthy controls. Study-level findings and limits: Autoreactive clonotypes reportedly recurred in blood of same and different patients, not controls.

On this clone: The antigen is undetermined.

Profiling relied on immunoSEQ multiplex PCR, and the TCRdb table lists in-frame clones only, not all of them. The table has approximately 28,000 clones, 81% seen once. The sequencing input was memory (CD45RA-) CD4+ T cells from blood. The receptor comes from a human donor in good health.

CDR3 loop: CSVSPHGTLRDTEAFF. As DNA, the CDR3 is TGCAGCGTTTCCCCCCACGGGACACTTCGGGACACTGAAGCTTTCTTT. The gene calls are TRBV29-1 and TRBJ1-1, with D perhaps matching TRBD1 (6 bases). The germline gives CDR1 SQVTM, CDR2 ANQGSEA. The germline V and J ends were trimmed by 5 bases and 3 bases, with 22 bases remaining between them. The CDR3 is made up of 16 amino acids.